This T cell receptor (beta chain) was captured by sequencing in a study of long-term antiretroviral therapy in people with HIV. The CDR3 is 12 residues long. The germline CDR1 and CDR2 sequences are SQVTM and ANQGSEA. Trimming removed 4 bases at V and 3 bases at J, with 9 bases between. Survey-level resolution applied to immunoSEQ assay v3.0. The repertoire was sequenced with immunoSEQ multiplex PCR; TCRdb's copy has only in-frame clones and lacks some. The data hold 20,000 to 25,000 clones, with 70% to 85% observed a single time. The chain employs TRBV29-1 and TRBJ1-1; D unresolved. The receptor comes from a woman aged 40-49 years with HIV. This specimen consisted of unsorted PBMCs, obtained 1.2 years after starting antiretroviral therapy. CDR3 protein: CSVGAVYTEAFF. CDR3 DNA: TGCAGCGTTGGGGCAGTGTACACTGAAGCTTTCTTT.